The rows below give T cell receptor beta chains drawn from one sample of a study of cytotoxic CD8 clonotypes in ibrutinib-treated CLL. Some clones are missing from TCRdb's copy, which holds only in-frame ones; the method was immunoSEQ multiplex PCR. The repertoire consists of 19,000 or so clones, with 64% occurring once and the leading ten covering roughly 25%. Sequencing used PBMCs, obtained after 12 months of ibrutinib treatment. The receptors originated from a human donor with chronic lymphocytic leukemia. Both conserved end residues are part of each CDR3. D genes are given only for firm matches. The size entry is marked missing in some rows and otherwise reads once, few, many or a size class.

d_gene: .
abundance: .
v_gene: TRBV14
j_gene: TRBJ2-1
CDR3aa: CASSQRYQQFF
CDR3nt: TGTGCCAGCAGCCAGAGATACCAGCAGTTCTTC

d_gene: TRBD1
abundance: .
v_gene: TRBV10-3
j_gene: TRBJ1-4
CDR3aa: CAISDGTVNEKLFF
CDR3nt: TGTGCCATCAGTGACGGGACAGTAAATGAAAAACTGTTTTTT

d_gene: .
abundance: few
v_gene: TRBV18
j_gene: TRBJ1-3
CDR3aa: CASSPYRDSLPNTIYF
CDR3nt: TGTGCCAGCTCACCATATCGAGACAGCCTGCCCAACACCATATATTTT

d_gene: TRBD1
abundance: .
v_gene: TRBV30
j_gene: TRBJ1-5
CDR3aa: CAWSLGGGQPQHF
CDR3nt: TGTGCCTGGAGTCTAGGGGGCGGTCAGCCCCAGCATTTT

d_gene: .
abundance: .
v_gene: TRBV29-1
j_gene: TRBJ2-7
CDR3aa: CSVDAGGRASYEQYF
CDR3nt: TGCAGCGTTGACGCTGGGGGACGAGCTTCCTACGAGCAGTACTTC

d_gene: .
abundance: few
v_gene: TRBV6-1
j_gene: TRBJ1-1
CDR3aa: CASSGNSVWSQAFF
CDR3nt: TGTGCCAGCAGTGGCAATTCCGTCTGGTCTCAAGCTTTCTTT

d_gene: TRBD2
abundance: .
v_gene: TRBV9
j_gene: TRBJ2-1
CDR3aa: CASSVAPLAGTPEFF
CDR3nt: TGTGCCAGCAGCGTAGCCCCTCTAGCGGGAACCCCGGAGTTCTTC

d_gene: .
abundance: .
v_gene: TRBV5-1
j_gene: TRBJ1-1
CDR3aa: CASSPSGESEAFF
CDR3nt: TGCGCCAGCAGCCCATCAGGGGAATCTGAAGCTTTCTTT

d_gene: .
abundance: .
v_gene: TRBV6-5
j_gene: TRBJ2-2
CDR3aa: CASRTGPDNAGELFF
CDR3nt: TGTGCCTCCCGCACCGGGCCAGATAACGCCGGGGAGCTGTTTTTT

d_gene: TRBD2
abundance: .
v_gene: TRBV11-2
j_gene: TRBJ2-2
CDR3aa: CASSLLRGVGTGELFF
CDR3nt: TGTGCCAGCAGCTTGTTGCGGGGGGTCGGCACCGGGGAGCTGTTTTTT

d_gene: .
abundance: .
v_gene: TRBV11-2
j_gene: TRBJ1-1
CDR3aa: CASSSGHINTEAFF
CDR3nt: TGTGCCAGCAGCTCAGGGCATATAAACACTGAAGCTTTCTTT

d_gene: .
abundance: .
v_gene: TRBV5-1
j_gene: TRBJ2-5
CDR3aa: CASSLISQETQYF
CDR3nt: TGCGCCAGCAGCTTGATATCCCAAGAGACCCAGTACTTC

d_gene: .
abundance: .
v_gene: TRBV28
j_gene: TRBJ2-1
CDR3aa: CASSPSTYYNEQFF
CDR3nt: TGTGCCAGCAGTCCATCGACTTACTACAATGAGCAGTTCTTC

d_gene: TRBD1
abundance: .
v_gene: TRBV5-6
j_gene: TRBJ2-5
CDR3aa: CASSPDRGLQETQYF
CDR3nt: TGTGCCAGCAGCCCGGACAGGGGGCTCCAAGAGACCCAGTACTTC

d_gene: .
abundance: .
v_gene: TRBV27
j_gene: TRBJ2-6
CDR3aa: CASGFGRSGANVLTF
CDR3nt: TGTGCCAGCGGATTCGGGCGCTCTGGGGCCAACGTCCTGACTTTC

d_gene: TRBD1
abundance: few
v_gene: TRBV10-3
j_gene: TRBJ2-2
CDR3aa: CAIRTGQGQSANTGELFF
CDR3nt: TGTGCCATCAGAACCGGACAGGGGCAATCCGCGAACACCGGGGAGCTGTTTTTT

d_gene: TRBD1
abundance: .
v_gene: TRBV28
j_gene: TRBJ2-7
CDR3aa: CASSGQDYEQYF
CDR3nt: TGTGCCAGCAGCGGACAGGACTACGAGCAGTACTTC

d_gene: .
abundance: .
v_gene: TRBV18
j_gene: TRBJ2-7
CDR3aa: CASSPPGQGSRYEQYF
CDR3nt: TGTGCCAGCTCACCACCGGGTCAGGGGTCACGCTACGAGCAGTACTTC

d_gene: .
abundance: .
v_gene: TRBV5-4
j_gene: TRBJ2-1
CDR3aa: CASSLEGPSSYNEQFF
CDR3nt: TGTGCCAGCAGCTTGGAAGGGCCCAGCTCCTACAATGAGCAGTTCTTC

d_gene: .
abundance: .
v_gene: TRBV6-1
j_gene: TRBJ2-7
CDR3aa: CASSEALPAGDPYEQYF
CDR3nt: TGTGCCAGCAGTGAAGCCCTCCCGGCAGGAGATCCCTACGAGCAGTACTTC